The entry below describes one TCR beta chain. As yet, its antigen is unknown. The CDR3 is 15 amino acids. Germline-derived CDR1 and CDR2 are MGHRA and YSYEKL. The V gene lost 5 bases and the J gene lost 6 bases, with 17 bases spanning the gap. The source of the sample is a study of Ad26.COV2.S vaccination and SARS-CoV-2 variants. Study-wide background: Doses of Ad26.COV2.S were injected into muscle once or twice, 56 days apart.

This table comes from immunoSEQ multiplex PCR, and its TCRdb copy is limited to in-frame clones, with some not included. There are 450,000 to 550,000 clones in the sample; roughly 87% occur only once, and under 2% lies in the top ten. Findings and limits, study-wide: Vaccine recipients showed a spike-specific TCR breadth that was higher than in placebo recipients.

Treatment denoted: about 20 received Ad26.COV2.S at low or high dose, single or two shots; roughly five received placebo; per-sample allocation not given. Following the first vaccine or placebo injection, samples were taken on day 63. In the vaccine, an Ad26 vector expressed the SARS-CoV-2 spike of the Wuhan strain. The V call is TRBV4-1, the J call TRBJ2-1; D remains ambiguous. The origin of this receptor is a person between 18 and 60 years old who received the Ad26.COV2.S COVID-19 vaccine or a placebo. Specimen: peripheral blood, collected in a trial of Ad26.COV2.S vaccine versus placebo. The CDR3 nucleotides read TGCGCCAGCAGCTATTCTTCGGACGGCCCCAATGAGCAGTTCTTC. It translates to CASSYSSDGPNEQFF.